This is a list of T cell receptor beta chains from one sample in a study of vaccination and CD4 T cells after COVID-19. The antigens for these receptors are not known. One entry per CDR3 protein results from TCRdb running MiXCR on the PCR reads. The data contain 19,000 or so distinct CDR3 sequences, around four fifths of them seen just once; the ten biggest clones take up 15% to 20%. This specimen was CD4+ T cells from blood, cultured in vitro, taken after SARS-CoV-2 vaccination. These receptors all come from a human donor who received a COVID-19 vaccine. Each CDR3 is given with its conserved first and last residue. D genes are given only for firm matches. Expanded clones get a size class; other rows say once, few or many, or leave the size out.

size	V	D	J	CDR3	DNA
NA	TRBV15	NA	TRBJ1-6	CATSRGGMSSYNSPLHF	TGTGCCACCAGCAGAGGAGGTATGAGCTCCTATAATTCACCCCTCCACTTT
few	TRBV30	NA	TRBJ2-3	CAWSVTDTQYF	TGTGCCTGGAGTGTTACAGATACGCAGTATTTT
few	TRBV7-6	NA	TRBJ2-5	CASSFQRETQYF	TGTGCCAGCAGCTTTCAGCGGGAGACCCAGTACTTC
few	TRBV7-2	NA	TRBJ2-7	CASSRSSPPYEQYF	TGTGCCAGCAGCCGGAGTTCCCCCCCCTACGAGCAGTACTTC
NA	TRBV2	TRBD1	TRBJ1-5	CASRGTGNQPQHF	TGTGCCAGCAGGGGGACAGGGAATCAGCCCCAGCATTTT
NA	TRBV7-9	NA	TRBJ2-7	CASSPEGGESYEQYF	TGTGCCAGCAGCCCCGAAGGGGGGGAGTCCTACGAGCAGTACTTC
NA	TRBV20-1	NA	TRBJ2-4	CSARAPTVSRNIQYF	TGCAGTGCTAGAGCCCCGACAGTTAGTAGGAACATTCAGTACTTC
NA	TRBV5-5	NA	TRBJ1-2	CASSLLGGNYGYTF	TGTGCCAGCAGCTTGCTGGGGGGAAACTATGGCTACACCTTC
NA	TRBV15	TRBD1	TRBJ2-2	CATSRDRAGGAPGELFF	TGTGCCACCAGCAGAGATAGGGCAGGGGGCGCCCCCGGGGAGCTGTTTTTT
NA	TRBV12-3/TRBV12-4	NA	TRBJ1-1	CASSLDRVKEEAFF	TGTGCCAGCAGTTTGGACCGAGTAAAGGAGGAAGCTTTCTTT
NA	TRBV5-1	NA	TRBJ2-2	CASSGGAGGANTGELFF	TGCGCCAGCAGCGGAGGGGCCGGAGGGGCGAACACCGGGGAGCTGTTTTTT
NA	TRBV19	NA	TRBJ1-5	CASSMRQGGTPQHF	TGTGCCAGTAGTATGAGGCAGGGTGGCACGCCCCAGCATTTT
few	TRBV7-2	NA	TRBJ2-2	CASSLKFGSAGELFF	TGTGCCAGCAGCCTGAAGTTCGGTTCCGCCGGGGAGCTGTTTTTT
NA	TRBV5-1	NA	TRBJ2-3	CASSPITSYRTDTQYF	TGCGCCAGCAGCCCTATCACTAGCTATCGAACAGATACGCAGTATTTT
NA	TRBV12-3/TRBV12-4	NA	TRBJ2-1	CASSLESRNEQFF	TGTGCCAGCAGTTTAGAGTCGAGGAATGAGCAGTTCTTC
NA	TRBV30	TRBD1	TRBJ1-1	CALTRGLNMVTEAFF	TGTGCCTTAACCAGGGGGCTTAATATGGTCACTGAAGCTTTCTTT
NA	TRBV11-2	NA	TRBJ1-2	CASSPYPRGRVNGGYTF	TGTGCCAGCAGCCCGTACCCGAGGGGCAGGGTTAATGGTGGCTACACCTTC
NA	TRBV12-3/TRBV12-4	NA	TRBJ1-5	CASSFLDTQPQHF	TGTGCCAGCAGTTTCTTGGACACTCAGCCCCAGCATTTT
NA	TRBV20-1	NA	TRBJ1-1	CSARVGDTEAFF	TGCAGTGCTAGAGTTGGGGACACTGAAGCTTTCTTT
few	TRBV7-7	NA	TRBJ2-3	CASSLGGDTDTQYF	TGTGCCAGCAGCTTAGGCGGGGACACAGATACGCAGTATTTT
NA	TRBV15	NA	TRBJ1-2	CATSREGDYGYTF	TGTGCCACCAGCAGAGAAGGGGACTATGGCTACACCTTC
NA	TRBV6-1	TRBD1	TRBJ2-7	CASRRNTGTGNGYEQYF	TGTGCCAGCAGAAGAAATACCGGGACAGGGAATGGCTACGAGCAGTACTTC
NA	TRBV5-1	TRBD1	TRBJ1-6	CASSEGQGGNSPLHF	TGCGCCAGCAGCGAAGGACAGGGGGGAAATTCACCCCTCCACTTT
NA	TRBV24-1	NA	TRBJ2-3	CATSDSGGVTDTQYF	TGTGCCACCAGTGATTCGGGCGGGGTTACAGATACGCAGTATTTT
NA	TRBV20-1	TRBD1	TRBJ1-1	CSARAPTEGQGALAFF	TGCAGTGCTAGAGCCCCGACCGAGGGGCAGGGGGCTCTGGCTTTCTTT
NA	TRBV19	NA	TRBJ1-5	CASSIGEWQPQHF	TGTGCCAGTAGTATCGGCGAGTGGCAGCCCCAGCATTTT